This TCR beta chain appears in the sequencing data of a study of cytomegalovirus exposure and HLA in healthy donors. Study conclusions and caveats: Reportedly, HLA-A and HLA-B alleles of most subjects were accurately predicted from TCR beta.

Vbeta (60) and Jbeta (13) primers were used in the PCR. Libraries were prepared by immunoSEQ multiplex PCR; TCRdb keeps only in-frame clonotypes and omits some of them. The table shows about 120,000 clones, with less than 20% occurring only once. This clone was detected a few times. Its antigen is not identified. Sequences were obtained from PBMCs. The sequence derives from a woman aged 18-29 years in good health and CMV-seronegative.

CDR3 protein: CASSLSRDRSYNEQFF. DNA for the CDR3: TGTGCCAGCAGCTTATCCCGCGACAGATCCTACAATGAGCAGTTCTTC. The rearrangement uses TRBV7-8 and TRBJ2-1; the D gene is possibly TRBD1 (5 bases). The length of the CDR3 is 16 residues. Trimming stripped 2 bases from V and 1 base from J, with 12 bases between. CDR1 is SGHVS and CDR2 is FQNEAQ in the germline V gene.